This record covers a single T cell receptor (beta chain). The data stem from a study of cytomegalovirus exposure and HLA in healthy donors. Primers included in the PCR were 60 Vbeta and 13 Jbeta primers. Method: immunoSEQ multiplex PCR; TCRdb's copy keeps in-frame clones and lacks some. The table lists about 140,000 clones, almost 85% of them singletons. CDR3 length equals 15 residues. V lost 2 bases and J lost 2; bases outside the gene matches: 3. Germline loops: CDR1 SGHRS, CDR2 YFSETQ. Input material: PBMCs. V is TRBV5-1 and J is TRBJ2-3; 9 nucleotides match TRBD1. The clonotype was recovered from a woman aged 60 to 75 in good health and CMV-seropositive. CDR3 residues: CASSFGTGYTDTQYF. In nucleotides, the CDR3 is TGCGCCAGCAGCTTCGGGACAGGGTACACAGATACGCAGTATTTT.